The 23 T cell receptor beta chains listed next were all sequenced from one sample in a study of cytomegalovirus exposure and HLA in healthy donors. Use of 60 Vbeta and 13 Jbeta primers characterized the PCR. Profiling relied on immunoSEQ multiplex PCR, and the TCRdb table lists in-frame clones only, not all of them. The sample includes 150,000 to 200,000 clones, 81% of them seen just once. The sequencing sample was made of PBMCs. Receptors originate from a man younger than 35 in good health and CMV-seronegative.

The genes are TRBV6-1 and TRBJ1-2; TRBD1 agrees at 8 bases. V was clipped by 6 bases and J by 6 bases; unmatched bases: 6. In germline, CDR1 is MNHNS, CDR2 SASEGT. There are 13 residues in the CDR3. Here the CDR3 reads CASRVGQGDGYTF. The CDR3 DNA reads TGTGCCAGCAGGGTCGGACAGGGAGATGGCTACACCTTC.

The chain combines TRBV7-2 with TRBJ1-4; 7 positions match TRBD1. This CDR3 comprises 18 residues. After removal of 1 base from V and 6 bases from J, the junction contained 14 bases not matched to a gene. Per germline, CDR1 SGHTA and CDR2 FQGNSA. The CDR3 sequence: CASSLEFTIQGEDEKLFF. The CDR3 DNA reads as TGTGCCAGCAGCTTAGAATTTACCATTCAGGGGGAGGATGAAAAACTGTTTTTT.

The CDR3 sequence is CASSTDRANYGYTF. DNA for the CDR3: TGTGCCAGCAGTACGGACAGGGCTAACTATGGCTACACCTTC. The chain uses TRBV6-5 and TRBJ1-2; TRBD1 matches at 8 bases. Germline assignment: CDR1 MNHEY and CDR2 SVGAGI. CDR3 length: 14 residues. V dropped 5 bases and J dropped 0; count of bases not matched to a gene: 2.

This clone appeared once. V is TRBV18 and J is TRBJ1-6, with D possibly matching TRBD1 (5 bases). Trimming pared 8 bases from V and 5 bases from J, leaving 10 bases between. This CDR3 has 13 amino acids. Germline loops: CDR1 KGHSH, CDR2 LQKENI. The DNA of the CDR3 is TGTGCCAGCGCGGGGCAGAATAATTCACCCCTCCACTTT. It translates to CASAGQNNSPLHF.

DNA for the CDR3: TGTGCCAGCAGCCACCAGGGACAGTACGAGCAGTACTTC. It yields the protein CASSHQGQYEQYF. V usage is TRBV7-2 and J usage is TRBJ2-7; TRBD1 agrees at 7 bases. The V segment lost 5 bases and the J segment 4 bases; nucleotides outside the gene matches: 5. The CDR3 totals 13 residues. Germline CDR1 reads SGHTA; CDR2 reads FQGNSA.

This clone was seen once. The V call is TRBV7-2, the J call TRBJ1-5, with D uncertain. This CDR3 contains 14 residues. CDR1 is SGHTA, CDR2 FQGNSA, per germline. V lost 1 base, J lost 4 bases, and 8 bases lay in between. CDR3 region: CASSLGAENQPQHF. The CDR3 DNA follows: TGTGCCAGCAGCTTAGGGGCCGAAAATCAGCCCCAGCATTTT.

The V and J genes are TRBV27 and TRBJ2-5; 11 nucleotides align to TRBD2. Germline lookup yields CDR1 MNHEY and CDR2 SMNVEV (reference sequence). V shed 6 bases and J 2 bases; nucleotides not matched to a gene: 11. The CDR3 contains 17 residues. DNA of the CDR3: TGTGCCAGCAGCCCTACCACCGGGACTAGCGGTCAAGAGACCCAGTACTTC. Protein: CASSPTTGTSGQETQYF.

The CDR3 reads CASSPRQGRRDGYTF. CDR3 DNA: TGTGCCAGCAGTCCTAGACAGGGGAGGAGGGATGGCTACACCTTC. The chain links TRBV6-6 to TRBJ1-2; 8 bases fit TRBD1. Trimming took 5 bases from V and 6 from J; bases not matched to a gene: 11. Germline V gene lookup returns CDR1 MNHNY and CDR2 SVGAGI (reference sequence). The CDR3 has 15 residues.

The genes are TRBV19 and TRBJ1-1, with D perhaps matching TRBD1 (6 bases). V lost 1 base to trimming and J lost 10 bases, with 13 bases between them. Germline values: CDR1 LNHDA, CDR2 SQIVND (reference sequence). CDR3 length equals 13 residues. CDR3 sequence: CASSIGRQAVAFF. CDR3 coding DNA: TGTGCCAGTAGTATAGGCAGACAGGCGGTAGCTTTCTTT.

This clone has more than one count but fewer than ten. DNA for the CDR3: TGCGCCAGCAGCCAAGAGCACGTACGCACAGCTGAAGCTTTCTTT. Its translation: CASSQEHVRTAEAFF. The rearrangement joins TRBV4-1 to TRBJ1-1; D is unresolved. The V end lost 0 bases, the J end lost 6 bases, and 14 bases lay between the germline ends. The germline V gene has CDR1 MGHRA and CDR2 YSYEKL. The CDR3 runs 15 residues.

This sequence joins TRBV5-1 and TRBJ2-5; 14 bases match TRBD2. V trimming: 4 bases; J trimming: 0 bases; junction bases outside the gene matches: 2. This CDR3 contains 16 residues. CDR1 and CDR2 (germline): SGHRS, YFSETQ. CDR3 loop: CASSRTSGGYQETQYF. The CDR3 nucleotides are TGCGCCAGCAGCCGGACTAGCGGGGGGTACCAAGAGACCCAGTACTTC.

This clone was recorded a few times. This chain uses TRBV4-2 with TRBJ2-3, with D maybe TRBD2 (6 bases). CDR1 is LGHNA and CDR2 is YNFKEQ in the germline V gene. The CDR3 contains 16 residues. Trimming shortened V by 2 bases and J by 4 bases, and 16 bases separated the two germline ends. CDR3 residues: CASSQQHGGSPDTQYF. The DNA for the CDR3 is TGTGCCAGCAGCCAACAACACGGGGGTTCCCCAGATACGCAGTATTTT.

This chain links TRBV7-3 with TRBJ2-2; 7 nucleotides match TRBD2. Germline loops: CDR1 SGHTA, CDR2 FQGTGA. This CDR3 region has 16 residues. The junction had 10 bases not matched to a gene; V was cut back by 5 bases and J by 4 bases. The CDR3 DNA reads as TGTGCCAGCAGCCTCCGTGGTGGGAGGGCCACCGGGGAGCTGTTTTTT. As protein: CASSLRGGRATGELFF.

For the CDR3, the DNA is TGTGCCAGCAGCCCGTCGGGGGGGTATGGCTACACCTTC. Translated, it gives CASSPSGGYGYTF. This chain uses TRBV7-9 with TRBJ1-2, with a weak D call TRBD1 (5 bases). This CDR3 region has 13 residues. V lost 5 bases and J 5 bases, leaving 12 bases between the germline ends. Looked up from germline, CDR1 is SEHNR and CDR2 is FQNEAQ (reference sequence).

The CDR3 reads CASSNPGQSYEQYF. The CDR3 bases are TGTGCCAGCAGTAACCCGGGACAGTCCTACGAGCAGTACTTC. V usage is TRBV5-4 and J usage is TRBJ2-5; 7 bases fit TRBD1. The J call may be mistaken, given a closer DNA end match to TRBJ2-7. Germline V gives CDR1 SGHNT, CDR2 YYREEE (reference sequence). The CDR3 has 14 residues.

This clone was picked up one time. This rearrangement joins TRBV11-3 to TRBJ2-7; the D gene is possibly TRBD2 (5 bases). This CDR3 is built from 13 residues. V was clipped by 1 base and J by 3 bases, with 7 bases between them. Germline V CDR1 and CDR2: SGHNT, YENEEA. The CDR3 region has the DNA TGTGCCAGCAGCTTAGTCGGAGGCTACGAGCAGTACTTC. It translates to CASSLVGGYEQYF.

This CDR3 reads CASSAGNPYEQYF. CDR3 DNA sequence: TGTGCCAGCAGCGCAGGGAACCCCTACGAGCAGTACTTC. The rearrangement uses TRBV5-6 and TRBJ2-7; possible D gene TRBD1, 5 bases. With 4 bases removed from V and 2 bases from J, the gap between germline ends came to 10 bases. Germline assignment: CDR1 SGHDT and CDR2 YYEEEE. The CDR3 covers 13 residues.

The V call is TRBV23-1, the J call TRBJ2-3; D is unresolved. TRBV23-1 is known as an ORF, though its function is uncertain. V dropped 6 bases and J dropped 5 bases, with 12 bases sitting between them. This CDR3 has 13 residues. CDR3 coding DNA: TGCGCCAGCAGCCTCAAAGTCGGAGATACGCAGTATTTT. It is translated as CASSLKVGDTQYF.

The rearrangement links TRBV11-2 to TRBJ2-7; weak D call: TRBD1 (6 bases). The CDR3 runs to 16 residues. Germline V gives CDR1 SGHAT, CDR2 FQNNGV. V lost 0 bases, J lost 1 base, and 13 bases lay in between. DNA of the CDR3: TGTGCCAGCAGCTTAGATCTATCACAGGGTTCCTACGAGCAGTACTTC. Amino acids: CASSLDLSQGSYEQYF.

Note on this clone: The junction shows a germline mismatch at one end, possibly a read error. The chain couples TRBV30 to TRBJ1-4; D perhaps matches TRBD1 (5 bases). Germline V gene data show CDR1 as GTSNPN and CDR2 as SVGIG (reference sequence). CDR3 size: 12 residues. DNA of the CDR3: TGTGCCTGGACCGATGGGATAGGGGCCATAATTTTT. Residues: CAWTDGIGAIIF.

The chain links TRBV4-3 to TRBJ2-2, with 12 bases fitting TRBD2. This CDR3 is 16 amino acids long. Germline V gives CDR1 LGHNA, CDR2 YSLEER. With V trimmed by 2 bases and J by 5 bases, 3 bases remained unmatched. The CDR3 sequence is CASSQSGTSGTGELFF. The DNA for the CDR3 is TGCGCCAGCAGCCAATCCGGGACTAGCGGGACCGGGGAGCTGTTTTTT.

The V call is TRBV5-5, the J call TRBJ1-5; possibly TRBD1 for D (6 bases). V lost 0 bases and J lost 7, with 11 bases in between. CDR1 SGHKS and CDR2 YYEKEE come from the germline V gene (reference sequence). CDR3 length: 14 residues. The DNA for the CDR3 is TGTGCCAGCAGCTTGGACAGGGTGGGACAGCCCCAGCATTTT. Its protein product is CASSLDRVGQPQHF.

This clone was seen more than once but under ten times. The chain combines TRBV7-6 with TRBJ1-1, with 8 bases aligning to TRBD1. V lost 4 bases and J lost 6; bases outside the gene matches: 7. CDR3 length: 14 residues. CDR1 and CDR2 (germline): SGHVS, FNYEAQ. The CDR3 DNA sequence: TGTGCCAGCAGCTCGGACAGGGCGTTCGCTGAAGCTTTCTTT. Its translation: CASSSDRAFAEAFF.